A selection of T cell receptor beta chains follows, all from one sample in a study of PD-L1 blockade in urothelial cancer. Clones were read by immunoSEQ multiplex PCR, and TCRdb kept only the in-frame ones, dropping some. Among tens of thousands of clones listed, 60% to 85% were seen once. The sequences come from PBMCs, collected around atezolizumab (anti-PD-L1) treatment. The receptors originated from a man aged 70 or older with urothelial cancer. Both conserved end residues are part of each CDR3. Each record gives: J gene, V gene, D gene, clone size, CDR3 DNA, CDR3 protein. The D gene is left open where the match is weak. The size of a clone is reported for some rows only, either as once, few or many, or as a class for expanded clones.

j_call: TRBJ2-7
v_call: TRBV5-1
d_call: -
clone_size: -
cdr3_nt: TGCGCCAGCAGCTTGGACGCCTTCCCGGGCGAGCAGTACTTC
cdr3_aa: CASSLDAFPGEQYF

j_call: TRBJ2-1
v_call: TRBV6-4
d_call: TRBD2
clone_size: -
cdr3_nt: TGTGCCAGCAGGCCAACCGGGAGCGGGGGGGAGCAGTTCTTC
cdr3_aa: CASRPTGSGGEQFF

j_call: TRBJ2-5
v_call: TRBV7-2
d_call: TRBD2
clone_size: -
cdr3_nt: TGTGCCAGCAGCTTAGCGGCGCGGGAGGGCCGAGAGACCCAGTACTTC
cdr3_aa: CASSLAAREGRETQYF

j_call: TRBJ2-6
v_call: TRBV7-9
d_call: -
clone_size: -
cdr3_nt: TGTGCCAGCAGCTTATCCCTATCTGGGGCCAACGTCCTGACTTTC
cdr3_aa: CASSLSLSGANVLTF

j_call: TRBJ2-7
v_call: TRBV6-1
d_call: TRBD1
clone_size: -
cdr3_nt: TGTGCCAGCAGTGGACCGCCGGGACAGATTTCCCTCGGCGAGCAGTACTTC
cdr3_aa: CASSGPPGQISLGEQYF

j_call: TRBJ1-2
v_call: TRBV19
d_call: TRBD1
clone_size: -
cdr3_nt: TGTGCCAGTACCCACGTGAGGGGGCGCGCCTATGGCTACACCTTC
cdr3_aa: CASTHVRGRAYGYTF

j_call: TRBJ2-1
v_call: TRBV7-2
d_call: TRBD2
clone_size: -
cdr3_nt: TGTGCCAGCAGCTTAGAGGCTAGCGGGAGGCGAAATGAGCAGTTCTTC
cdr3_aa: CASSLEASGRRNEQFF

j_call: TRBJ1-5
v_call: TRBV5-3
d_call: TRBD1
clone_size: -
cdr3_nt: TGTGCCAGAAGCTTTCCCCCCCGACAGGGCGAGAGTCCTCCCAATCAGCCCCAGCATTTT
cdr3_aa: CARSFPPRQGESPPNQPQHF

j_call: TRBJ2-7
v_call: TRBV19
d_call: TRBD2
clone_size: -
cdr3_nt: TGTGCCAGTAGTAGCGGACTAGCGTCTCCCTACGAGCAGTACTTC
cdr3_aa: CASSSGLASPYEQYF

j_call: TRBJ2-2
v_call: TRBV4-3
d_call: -
clone_size: -
cdr3_nt: TGCGCCAGCAGCCCACGAGCGAGCGGGAACACCGGGGAGCTGTTTTTT
cdr3_aa: CASSPRASGNTGELFF

j_call: TRBJ2-2
v_call: TRBV5-1
d_call: TRBD1
clone_size: -
cdr3_nt: TGCGCCAGCAGCGTGCAGGGGGTGAACACCGGGGAGCTGTTTTTT
cdr3_aa: CASSVQGVNTGELFF

j_call: TRBJ1-3
v_call: TRBV6-1
d_call: -
clone_size: -
cdr3_nt: TGTGCCAGCAGGAGGGACTCTGGAAACACCATATATTTT
cdr3_aa: CASRRDSGNTIYF

j_call: TRBJ2-2
v_call: TRBV5-1
d_call: -
clone_size: -
cdr3_nt: TGCGCCAGCAGCTTGGAGATAACTTCTACGAACACCGGGGAGCTGTTTTTT
cdr3_aa: CASSLEITSTNTGELFF

j_call: TRBJ2-6
v_call: TRBV5-4
d_call: TRBD1
clone_size: -
cdr3_nt: TGTGCCAGCAGTCGTGACAGGGGGACCGGGGCCAACGTCCTGACTTTC
cdr3_aa: CASSRDRGTGANVLTF

j_call: TRBJ2-1
v_call: TRBV7-3
d_call: TRBD2
clone_size: -
cdr3_nt: TGTGCCAGCAGCTCTACTCGGACTAGCGGGGGGGTTAGTGAGCAGTTCTTC
cdr3_aa: CASSSTRTSGGVSEQFF

j_call: TRBJ2-2
v_call: TRBV7-2
d_call: -
clone_size: -
cdr3_nt: TGTGCCAGCAGCTTAACCGGGGGTGGGAACACCGGGGAGCTGTTTTTT
cdr3_aa: CASSLTGGGNTGELFF

j_call: TRBJ1-1
v_call: TRBV10-3
d_call: -
clone_size: -
cdr3_nt: TGTGCCATCAGTGAGTCTGGACAGCGCAACACTGAAGCTTTCTTT
cdr3_aa: CAISESGQRNTEAFF

j_call: TRBJ2-2
v_call: TRBV19
d_call: -
clone_size: -
cdr3_nt: TGTGCCAGTAGTACAGCAGCGTTAGACGCCGGGGAGCTGTTTTTT
cdr3_aa: CASSTAALDAGELFF

j_call: TRBJ1-2
v_call: TRBV4-2
d_call: -
clone_size: -
cdr3_nt: TGTGCCAGCAGCCCGGAAGGGGACTATGGCTACACCTTC
cdr3_aa: CASSPEGDYGYTF

j_call: TRBJ1-1
v_call: TRBV6-5
d_call: TRBD1
clone_size: -
cdr3_nt: TGTGCCAGCAGTTACTTGGCAGGGGGAAGGGCTGAAGCTTTCTTT
cdr3_aa: CASSYLAGGRAEAFF

j_call: TRBJ2-2
v_call: TRBV5-1
d_call: -
clone_size: -
cdr3_nt: TGCGCCAGCAGCTTGGATCTAAACACCGGGGAGCTGTTTTTT
cdr3_aa: CASSLDLNTGELFF

j_call: TRBJ1-2
v_call: TRBV19
d_call: -
clone_size: -
cdr3_nt: TGTGCCAGTCTCGACCTCCAGGGGTGGTATGGCTACACCTTC
cdr3_aa: CASLDLQGWYGYTF

j_call: TRBJ1-5
v_call: TRBV6-5
d_call: -
clone_size: few
cdr3_nt: TGTGCCAGCAGTGAGCGTGGGGGGGTTCAGCCCCAGCATTTT
cdr3_aa: CASSERGGVQPQHF

j_call: TRBJ2-5
v_call: TRBV9
d_call: -
clone_size: -
cdr3_nt: TGTGCCAGCAGCGTAGGAGGACTCCAAGAGACCCAGTACTTC
cdr3_aa: CASSVGGLQETQYF

j_call: TRBJ1-5
v_call: TRBV6-5
d_call: TRBD1
clone_size: -
cdr3_nt: TGTGCCAGCAGTTTGGGACAGGGCGGCAATCAGCCCCAGCATTTT
cdr3_aa: CASSLGQGGNQPQHF

j_call: TRBJ2-1
v_call: TRBV7-9
d_call: -
clone_size: few
cdr3_nt: TGTGCCAGCAGCATCGGTACAGGGCTTGGCAATGAGCAGTTCTTC
cdr3_aa: CASSIGTGLGNEQFF

j_call: TRBJ2-1
v_call: TRBV29-1
d_call: -
clone_size: few
cdr3_nt: TGCAGCGTTGATGGGACGCTGGACAGGCAGTTCTTC
cdr3_aa: CSVDGTLDRQFF

j_call: TRBJ2-1
v_call: TRBV11-2
d_call: -
clone_size: -
cdr3_nt: TGTGCCAGCAGCCTAAACAGGGATCTGTCCTACAATGAGCAGTTCTTC
cdr3_aa: CASSLNRDLSYNEQFF

j_call: TRBJ1-3
v_call: TRBV18
d_call: -
clone_size: few
cdr3_nt: TGTGCCAGCTCGCCCGACTGGTACTCTGGAAACACCATATATTTT
cdr3_aa: CASSPDWYSGNTIYF

j_call: TRBJ2-1
v_call: TRBV19
d_call: TRBD1
clone_size: -
cdr3_nt: TGTGCCAGTGTGGGACAGCCTAACAATGAGCAGTTCTTC
cdr3_aa: CASVGQPNNEQFF

j_call: TRBJ2-1
v_call: TRBV5-1
d_call: TRBD1
clone_size: -
cdr3_nt: TGCGCCAGCAGCTTGGGAGGGACAGGGTCATACAATGAGCAGTTCTTC
cdr3_aa: CASSLGGTGSYNEQFF

j_call: TRBJ1-1
v_call: TRBV18
d_call: -
clone_size: -
cdr3_nt: TGTGCCAGCTCCTTGGACTTCGAAGTAGCTTTCTTT
cdr3_aa: CASSLDFEVAFF

j_call: TRBJ2-2
v_call: TRBV6-5
d_call: -
clone_size: once
cdr3_nt: TGTGCCAGCAGTTACTCCCGGCAGGTCGCCGGGGAGCTGTTTTTT
cdr3_aa: CASSYSRQVAGELFF

j_call: TRBJ2-5
v_call: TRBV18
d_call: -
clone_size: -
cdr3_nt: TGTGCCAGCTCGCAACTCCAAGAGACCCAGTACTTC
cdr3_aa: CASSQLQETQYF

j_call: TRBJ1-4
v_call: TRBV5-6
d_call: -
clone_size: -
cdr3_nt: TGTGCCAGCAGCTCTAGAGGGCATAATGAAAAACTGTTTTTT
cdr3_aa: CASSSRGHNEKLFF

j_call: TRBJ1-2
v_call: TRBV10-3
d_call: TRBD1
clone_size: -
cdr3_nt: TGTGCCATCAGTGCTCAAGACAGGGCCACTAACTATGGCTACACCTTC
cdr3_aa: CAISAQDRATNYGYTF

j_call: TRBJ1-1
v_call: TRBV7-9
d_call: -
clone_size: few
cdr3_nt: TGTGCCAGCAGCTTCCGCGCAGGGATGAACACTGAAGCTTTCTTT
cdr3_aa: CASSFRAGMNTEAFF

j_call: TRBJ2-1
v_call: TRBV4-2
d_call: -
clone_size: -
cdr3_nt: TGTGCCAGCAGCCAAGAGGGGGTTCCGGGAGCTGGAGATGAGCAGTTCTTC
cdr3_aa: CASSQEGVPGAGDEQFF

j_call: TRBJ1-1
v_call: TRBV5-8
d_call: -
clone_size: -
cdr3_nt: TGTGCCAGCAGCTGGGGCCATCCCGGGGAAGCTTTCTTT
cdr3_aa: CASSWGHPGEAFF

j_call: TRBJ1-5
v_call: TRBV30
d_call: -
clone_size: once
cdr3_nt: TGTGCCTGGAGTGCGGGGGGGGCTCTCAGCAATCAGCCCCAGCATTTT
cdr3_aa: CAWSAGGALSNQPQHF

j_call: TRBJ2-7
v_call: TRBV4-2
d_call: TRBD2
clone_size: -
cdr3_nt: TGTGCCAGCAGCCAAGGACTAGCCGACCGGGGGTACGAGCAGTACTTC
cdr3_aa: CASSQGLADRGYEQYF

j_call: TRBJ2-7
v_call: TRBV14
d_call: -
clone_size: -
cdr3_nt: TGTGCCAGCAGCCAGTTGAAGTCACGGGTTTCCTACGAGCAGTACTTC
cdr3_aa: CASSQLKSRVSYEQYF

j_call: TRBJ2-7
v_call: TRBV28
d_call: -
clone_size: -
cdr3_nt: TGTGCCAGCAGTTTTTGGGGTCCCACGGGGGTCGAGCAGTACTTC
cdr3_aa: CASSFWGPTGVEQYF

j_call: TRBJ1-2
v_call: TRBV7-9
d_call: -
clone_size: -
cdr3_nt: TGTGCCAGCAGCTTAAAGGCAGAGGGTGGCTACACCTTC
cdr3_aa: CASSLKAEGGYTF

j_call: TRBJ2-1
v_call: TRBV20-1
d_call: -
clone_size: -
cdr3_nt: TGCAGTGCTAGAGAGAGACAGCAGCAGTTCTTC
cdr3_aa: CSARERQQQFF

j_call: TRBJ1-2
v_call: TRBV2
d_call: TRBD1
clone_size: -
cdr3_nt: TGTGCCAGCAGCAAGACAGGGTATGAAGCTAACTATGGCTACACCTTC
cdr3_aa: CASSKTGYEANYGYTF

j_call: TRBJ2-3
v_call: TRBV29-1
d_call: TRBD2
clone_size: -
cdr3_nt: TGCAGCGCCCGGACTAGCGGTGGCACAGATACGCAGTATTTT
cdr3_aa: CSARTSGGTDTQYF